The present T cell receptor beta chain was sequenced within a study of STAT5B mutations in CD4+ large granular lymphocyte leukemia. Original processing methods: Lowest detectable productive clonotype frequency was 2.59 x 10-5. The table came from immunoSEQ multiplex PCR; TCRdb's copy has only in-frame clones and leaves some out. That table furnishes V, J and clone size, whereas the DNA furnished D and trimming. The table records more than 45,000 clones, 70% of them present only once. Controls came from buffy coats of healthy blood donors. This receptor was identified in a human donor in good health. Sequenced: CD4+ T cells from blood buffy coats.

The CDR3 sequence: CASSDSGQGVYEQYF. In nucleotides, the CDR3 is TGTGCCAGCAGCGACTCGGGACAGGGAGTTTACGAGCAGTACTTC. The gene calls are TRBV5-5 and TRBJ2-7, with 9 bases identical to TRBD1. Germline loops: CDR1 SGHKS, CDR2 YYEKEE (reference sequence). The CDR3 extends over 15 amino acids. V dropped 4 bases and J dropped 4; count of bases not matched to a gene: 9.